Below are 24 T cell receptor beta chains sequenced from a single sample in a study of T cell repertoires in cytomegalovirus infection. One entry per CDR3 protein, called by TCRdb with MiXCR from the reads. The sample shows around 490,000 distinct CDR3 sequences, around 27% of them seen only once. The sequencing input was PBMCs. The receptors come from a human donor in good health (CMV status not recorded). Some clones in this sample may be carry-over from other donors' samples.

J is TRBJ1-1 and V is TRBV28; TRBD1 aligns across 7 bases. CDR3 length: 16 amino acids. With V trimmed by 5 bases and J by 3 bases, 12 bases remained unmatched. CDR1 is MDHEN, CDR2 SYDVKM, per germline. The CDR3 is CASSIQGSTGDTEAFF. The CDR3 DNA reads as TGTGCCAGCAGTATACAGGGGTCTACGGGGGACACTGAAGCTTTCTTT.

This chain connects TRBV29-1 to TRBJ2-2; 13 bases align to TRBD2. Germline V gene sequence: CDR1 SQVTM, CDR2 ANQGSEA. The V gene end was trimmed by 7 bases and the J gene end by 4 bases; junction bases not matched to a gene: 3. The CDR3 length is 14 residues. The CDR3 DNA reads TGCAGCGCGGGACTAGCGGGACCCACCGGGGAGCTGTTTTTT. It is translated as CSAGLAGPTGELFF.

As for this clonotype: With a much larger clone just one base away, this may be a read error. J is TRBJ2-1 and V is TRBV7-9; the match to TRBD2 covers 8 bases. Germline trimming cut 1 base from V and 6 bases from J; bases unmatched to any gene: 5. The length of the CDR3 is 15 residues. Germline V lookup: CDR1 SEHNR, CDR2 FQNEAQ (reference sequence). As DNA, the CDR3 is TGTGCCAGCAGCTTAGTCATCGGGAGGGTCAATGAGCAGTTCTTC. This encodes CASSLVIGRVNEQFF.

This clonotype turned up a few times. The chain links TRBV10-3 to TRBJ2-2; D gene unclear. The ends were cut back, 4 bases at V and 6 bases at J, with 9 bases in the middle. The germline V gene encodes CDR1 ENHRY and CDR2 SYGVKD. This CDR3 comprises 13 residues. CDR3 nucleotides: TGTGCCATCAGTGTTCAGGCCCCCGGGGAGCTGTTTTTT. Translation gives CAISVQAPGELFF.

This clonotype was found a few times. This chain joins TRBV11-2 and TRBJ1-1, with D hard to call. The CDR3 consists of 13 residues. V was trimmed by 8 bases and J by 6 bases, leaving 16 bases between them. Germline loops: CDR1 SGHAT, CDR2 FQNNGV. The CDR3 sequence: CASRGISRAEAFF. The CDR3 DNA sequence: TGTGCCAGCCGAGGGATCAGCCGGGCTGAAGCTTTCTTT.

The V call is TRBV27, the J call TRBJ1-1; TRBD1 matches 7 bases. CDR1 MNHEY and CDR2 SMNVEV come from the germline V gene (reference sequence). V lost 5 bases, J lost 3 bases, and 3 bases stayed unmatched. There are 13 residues in the CDR3. The CDR3 region is CASSVDRDTEAFF. Written as DNA, the CDR3 is TGTGCCAGCAGTGTTGACAGGGACACTGAAGCTTTCTTT.

The chain combines TRBV11-2 with TRBJ2-3; 7 bases align to TRBD2. V gave up 0 bases and J gave up 5 bases; unmatched junction bases: 11. The CDR3 runs to 17 residues. Germline values: CDR1 SGHAT, CDR2 FQNNGV. The CDR3 reads CASSLDWEGGRRDTQYF. For the CDR3, the DNA is TGTGCCAGCAGCTTAGATTGGGAGGGCGGCCGAAGAGATACGCAGTATTTT.

The table lists this clonotype with a few counts. The gene calls are TRBV28 and TRBJ2-7; tentative D call: TRBD1 (8 bases). The CDR3 runs 15 residues. Per the germline V gene, CDR1 is MDHEN and CDR2 is SYDVKM. Between the trimmed V and J ends, which lost 5 bases and 3 bases, there was a span of 17 bases. The CDR3 protein is CASSGTNRGFYEQYF. In DNA form, the CDR3 reads TGTGCCAGCAGTGGGACTAACAGGGGGTTCTACGAGCAGTACTTC.

The genes are TRBV6-6 and TRBJ1-1; tentative D call: TRBD1 (5 bases). V was trimmed by 5 bases and J by 0 bases, leaving 10 bases between them. The CDR3 runs 14 residues. Germline loops: CDR1 MNHNY, CDR2 SVGAGI (reference sequence). The CDR3 DNA reads TGTGCCAGCAGTAGGGGACGGATGAACACTGAAGCTTTCTTT. This translates into CASSRGRMNTEAFF.

This clonotype has a handful of counts. This rearrangement joins TRBV6-1 to TRBJ1-2, with 7 bases fitting TRBD1. Germline V gene data show CDR1 as MNHNS and CDR2 as SASEGT. The CDR3 runs 14 residues. V lost 5 bases to trimming and J lost 8 bases; unmatched junction nucleotides: 11. The CDR3: CASSTPGGFYGYTF. The CDR3 DNA follows: TGTGCCAGCAGTACACCAGGGGGGTTCTACGGCTACACCTTC.

The chain's CDR3 is CATSRAQGGGTDTQYF. CDR3 DNA: TGTGCCACCAGCAGAGCGCAGGGAGGCGGCACAGATACGCAGTATTTT. The V gene is TRBV15, the J gene TRBJ2-3, with a possible D match to TRBD2 (6 bases). The ends were cut back, 1 base at V and 1 base at J, with 12 bases in the middle. This CDR3 comprises 16 residues. Per germline, CDR1 LNHNV and CDR2 YYDKDF (reference sequence).

The chain recombines TRBV2 with TRBJ2-5, with D perhaps assigned TRBD1 or TRBD2 (6 bases each). Germline assignment: CDR1 SNHLY and CDR2 FYNNEI. This CDR3 is 13 amino acids long. With 7 bases removed from V and 2 bases from J, the gap between germline ends came to 11 bases. The CDR3, as DNA: TGTGCCAGCAAGGGGGGCAGTCAAGAGACCCAGTACTTC. Translation: CASKGGSQETQYF.

The chain joins TRBV12-3 or TRBV12-4 to TRBJ1-1, with 7 positions matching TRBD1. The CDR3 length is 14 residues. The V gene end was trimmed by 7 bases and the J gene end by 5 bases; junction bases not matched to a gene: 10. This CDR3 is CASIPTGMGTEAFF. The DNA of the CDR3 is TGTGCCAGCATCCCGACAGGGATGGGGACTGAAGCTTTCTTT.

The table lists this clonotype with many counts. This chain uses TRBV6-1 with TRBJ1-5, with TRBD1 as a possible D gene (5 bases). Between the trimmed V and J ends, which lost 3 bases and 2 bases, there was a span of 20 bases. The germline V gene has CDR1 MNHNS and CDR2 SASEGT. The CDR3 loop spans 18 amino acids. Here the CDR3 reads CASSDTRGVGVGNQPQHF. In DNA form, the CDR3 reads TGTGCCAGCAGTGACACTCGGGGGGTTGGTGTTGGCAATCAGCCCCAGCATTTT.

This clonotype was counted only a few times. The rearrangement links TRBV4-3 to TRBJ1-4; D is undetermined. Between the trimmed V and J ends, which lost 1 base and 8 bases, there was a span of 17 bases. From germline, CDR1 is LGHNA and CDR2 YSLEER. The CDR3 contains 16 residues. CDR3 amino acids: CASSQGGRSWGEKLFF. CDR3 nucleotides: TGCGCCAGCAGCCAAGGTGGTCGGAGCTGGGGAGAAAAACTGTTTTTT.

The table lists this clonotype with many counts. As DNA, the CDR3 is TGTGCCAGCAGCCCATCCTCTAGCGGGATTAACTCACTCTACGAGCAGTACTTC. It codes for CASSPSSSGINSLYEQYF. The J gene is TRBJ2-7, the V gene TRBV7-2; 9 bases map to TRBD2. In germline, CDR1 is SGHTA, CDR2 FQGNSA. The V and J ends lost 5 bases and 3 bases, in that order; junction bases with no gene match: 17. The CDR3 totals 18 residues.

The rearrangement uses TRBV28 and TRBJ1-2; TRBD1 might be the D (6 bases). The CDR3 is made up of 12 amino acids. V lost 2 bases and J lost 7, with 8 bases in between. Germline values: CDR1 MDHEN, CDR2 SYDVKM. The CDR3 DNA follows: TGTGCCAGCAGTTTAACGACAGGTGGCTACACCTTC. It is translated as CASSLTTGGYTF.

The chain combines TRBV5-1 with TRBJ1-5; D is unclear. V lost 2 bases, J lost 5 bases, and 8 bases lay in between. The CDR3 consists of 13 residues. Looked up from germline, CDR1 is SGHRS and CDR2 is YFSETQ. In DNA, the CDR3 is TGCGCCAGCAGCTTCGACTGGGATCAGCCCCAGCATTTT. Amino acid sequence: CASSFDWDQPQHF.

The genes are TRBV7-9 and TRBJ2-3; D is undetermined. Trimming removed 1 base from V and 9 bases from J, with 11 bases in between. Germline CDR1 SEHNR, CDR2 FQNEAQ (reference sequence). The CDR3 sequence is 13 residues long. The CDR3 coding sequence is TGTGCCAGCAGCTTAGATGGAGAGGTGACGCAGTATTTT. It yields the protein CASSLDGEVTQYF.

The gene calls are TRBV12-3 or TRBV12-4 and TRBJ1-5, with no clear D. CDR3 length: 13 amino acids. Trimming took 6 bases from V and 2 from J, leaving 8 bases between them. The CDR3 reads CASRDLGNQPQHF. The CDR3 DNA follows: TGTGCCAGCAGGGATTTGGGCAATCAGCCCCAGCATTTT.

This clonotype occurred a few times. The V gene is TRBV12-3 or TRBV12-4, the J gene TRBJ2-1, with 7 bases that match TRBD2. The CDR3 contains 11 residues. Unmatched junction bases numbered 2, after V lost 6 bases and J lost 9 bases. CDR3 amino acids: CASRSGIEQFF. Written as DNA, the CDR3 is TGTGCCAGCAGGAGCGGGATTGAGCAGTTCTTC.

This clonotype was found many times. The V call is TRBV7-2, the J call TRBJ2-3, with D perhaps assigned TRBD1 or TRBD2 (5 bases each). The germline V and J ends were trimmed by 5 bases and 4 bases, with 13 bases remaining between them. Germline CDR1 is SGHTA and CDR2 is FQGNSA. There are 14 residues in the CDR3. The CDR3 sequence is CASSRRTGPDTQYF. In DNA, the CDR3 is TGTGCCAGCAGCCGTCGTACGGGGCCAGATACGCAGTATTTT.

Ten or more counts support this clonotype. The chain recombines TRBV7-8 with TRBJ1-1, with a tentative D call TRBD1 (5 bases). Germline V gene lookup returns CDR1 SGHVS and CDR2 FQNEAQ. The CDR3 is made up of 14 amino acids. Trimming removed 0 bases from V and 4 bases from J, with 9 bases in between. In DNA, the CDR3 is TGTGCCAGCAGCTTAGCTCGACAGTCCACTGAAGCTTTCTTT. Protein product: CASSLARQSTEAFF.

This clonotype was detected a few times. V is TRBV4-1 and J is TRBJ2-7; 10 nucleotides agree with TRBD2. There are 17 residues in the CDR3. CDR1 and CDR2 (germline): MGHRA, YSYEKL. V lost 0 bases and J lost 1; bases outside the gene matches: 6. The CDR3 region has the DNA TGCGCCAGCAGCCAAGATTCAAGCGGGAGGGCATCCTACGAGCAGTACTTC. This sequence encodes CASSQDSSGRASYEQYF.